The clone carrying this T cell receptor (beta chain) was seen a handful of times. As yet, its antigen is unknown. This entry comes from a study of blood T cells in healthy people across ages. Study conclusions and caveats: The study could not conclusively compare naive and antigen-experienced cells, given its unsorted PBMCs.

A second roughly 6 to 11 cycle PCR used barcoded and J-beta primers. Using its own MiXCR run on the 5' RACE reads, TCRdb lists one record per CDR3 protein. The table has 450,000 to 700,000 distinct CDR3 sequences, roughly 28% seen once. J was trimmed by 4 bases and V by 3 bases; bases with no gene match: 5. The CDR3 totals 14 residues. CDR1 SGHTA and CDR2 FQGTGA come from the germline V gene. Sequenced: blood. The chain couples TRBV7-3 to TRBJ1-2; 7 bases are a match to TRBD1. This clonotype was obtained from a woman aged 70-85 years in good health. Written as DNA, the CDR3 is TGTGCCAGCAGCTTTACAGGGGAGCGCTATGGCTACACCTTC. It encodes CASSFTGERYGYTF. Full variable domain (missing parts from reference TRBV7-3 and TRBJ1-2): GAGVSQTPSNKVTEKGKYVELRCDPISGHTALYWYRQSLGQGPEFLIYFQGTGAADDSGLPNDRFFAVRPEGSVSTLKIQRTERGDSAVYLCASSFTGERYGYTFGSGTRLTVV.